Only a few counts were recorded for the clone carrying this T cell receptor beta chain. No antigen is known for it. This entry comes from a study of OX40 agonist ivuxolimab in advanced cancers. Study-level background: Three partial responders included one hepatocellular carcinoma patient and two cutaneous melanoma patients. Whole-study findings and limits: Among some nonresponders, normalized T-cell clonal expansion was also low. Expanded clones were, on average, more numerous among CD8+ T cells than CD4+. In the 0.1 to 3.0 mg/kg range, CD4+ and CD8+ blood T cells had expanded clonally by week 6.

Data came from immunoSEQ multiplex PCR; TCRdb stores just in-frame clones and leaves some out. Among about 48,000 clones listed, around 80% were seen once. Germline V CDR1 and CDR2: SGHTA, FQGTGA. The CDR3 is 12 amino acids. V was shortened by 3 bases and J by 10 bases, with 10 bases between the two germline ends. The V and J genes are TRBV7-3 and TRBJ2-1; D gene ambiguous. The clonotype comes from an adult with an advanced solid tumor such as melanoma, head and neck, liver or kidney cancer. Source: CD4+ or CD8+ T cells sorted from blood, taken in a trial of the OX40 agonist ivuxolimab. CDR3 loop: CASSFGNSEQFF. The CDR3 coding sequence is TGTGCCAGCAGCTTTGGAAATTCGGAGCAGTTCTTC.